This T cell receptor (beta chain) was found in a study of cytomegalovirus exposure and HLA in healthy donors. The study's findings and limits: The study recorded 150 to 200 TCR beta chains that were cytomegalovirus-associated.

The PCR made use of 60 Vbeta and 13 Jbeta primers. Only in-frame clones appear in the TCRdb table, and some are missing; sequencing was by immunoSEQ multiplex PCR. The sample records about 200,000 clones, about 76% being singletons. The CDR3 is 14 residues long. CDR1 MGHRA and CDR2 YSYEKL come from the germline V gene. Trimming shortened V by 0 bases and J by 7 bases, and 12 bases separated the two germline ends. In regard to this clone: The antigen is undetermined.

The sequenced material came from PBMCs. The chain employs TRBV4-1 and TRBJ1-2; possible D gene TRBD1, 5 bases. The receptor was isolated from a woman between 50 and 59 years old in good health and CMV-seronegative. This CDR3 is CASSQESRVGGYTF. The CDR3 DNA sequence: TGCGCCAGCAGCCAAGAAAGCAGGGTGGGTGGCTACACCTTC.